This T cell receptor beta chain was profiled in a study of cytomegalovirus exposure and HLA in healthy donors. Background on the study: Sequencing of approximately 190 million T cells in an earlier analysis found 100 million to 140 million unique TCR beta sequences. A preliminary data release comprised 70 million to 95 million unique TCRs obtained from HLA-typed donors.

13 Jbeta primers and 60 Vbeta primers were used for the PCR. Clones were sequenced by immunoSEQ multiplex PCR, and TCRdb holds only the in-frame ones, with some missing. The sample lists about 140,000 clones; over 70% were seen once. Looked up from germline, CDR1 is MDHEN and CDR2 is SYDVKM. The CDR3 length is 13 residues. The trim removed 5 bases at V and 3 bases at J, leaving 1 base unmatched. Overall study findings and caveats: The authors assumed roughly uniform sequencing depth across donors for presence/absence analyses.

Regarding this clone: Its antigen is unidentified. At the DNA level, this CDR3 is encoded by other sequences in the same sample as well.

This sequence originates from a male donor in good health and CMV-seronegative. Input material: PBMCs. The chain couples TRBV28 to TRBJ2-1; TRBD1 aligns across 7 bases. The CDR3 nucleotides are TGTGCCAGCAGTCGGGACAGCTACAATGAGCAGTTCTTC. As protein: CASSRDSYNEQFF.